The 30 T cell receptor beta chains reported below all come from one sample, sequenced in a study of CD8 T cells in Susac syndrome. Random hexamers served to reverse transcribe about 0.5 to 1 ug RNA. A single record per CDR3 protein comes from TCRdb applying MiXCR to the immunoSEQ multiplex PCR reads. The sample records some 180,000 distinct CDR3 sequences, roughly 94% being singletons. The sequencing sample was made of CD4+ T cells from PBMCs. The receptors were sampled from a human donor with Susac syndrome.

The rearrangement links TRBV5-1 to TRBJ2-7; TRBD2 aligns across 12 bases. After removal of 10 bases from V and 4 bases from J, the junction contained 15 bases not matched to a gene. Germline V gives CDR1 SGHRS, CDR2 YFSETQ. The CDR3 runs to 16 residues. CDR3 DNA: TGCGCCTCACACCCGGCTAGCGGGAGGGCCGGGTACGAGCAGTACTTC. It is translated as CASHPASGRAGYEQYF.

The chain uses TRBV20-1 and TRBJ2-7, with D perhaps matching TRBD1 (6 bases). The germline V gene has CDR1 DFQATT and CDR2 SNEGSKA (reference sequence). This CDR3 spans 12 amino acids. Trimming took 1 base from V and 4 from J, leaving 8 bases between them. This CDR3 reads CSARGDIYEQYF. The CDR3 nucleotides are TGCAGTGCTAGAGGGGACATTTACGAGCAGTACTTC.

The chain combines TRBV4-1 with TRBJ2-7; a possible D gene is TRBD1 (5 bases). Trimming removed 1 base at V and 6 bases at J, with 10 bases between. The CDR3 is made up of 13 amino acids. Germline V gives CDR1 MGHRA, CDR2 YSYEKL. The CDR3 region has the DNA TGCGCCAGCAGCCAAGGACGAAGGGGCGAGCAGTACTTC. This gives the protein CASSQGRRGEQYF.

V is TRBV2 and J is TRBJ1-4, with 7 positions matching TRBD1. In germline, CDR1 is SNHLY, CDR2 FYNNEI. The CDR3 spans 15 residues. Unmatched junction bases numbered 7, after V lost 5 bases and J lost 4 bases. The CDR3 DNA reads TGTGCCAGCAGTCCGGACAGGTCTGGTAATGAAAAACTGTTTTTT. Its translation: CASSPDRSGNEKLFF.

DNA of the CDR3: TGTGCCAGCAGTGTAAGGGGATCAGGGGGAGGCTACACCTTC. This sequence encodes CASSVRGSGGGYTF. This sequence joins TRBV2 and TRBJ1-2, with 7 bases aligning to TRBD1. Per the germline V gene, CDR1 is SNHLY and CDR2 is FYNNEI. The J segment lost 8 bases and the V segment lost 4 bases, leaving 10 bases of the junction unmatched. The CDR3 runs 14 residues. Looking up the rest from reference TRBV2 and TRBJ1-2 gives the full variable domain: EPEVTQTPSHQVTQMGQEVILRCVPISNHLYFYWYRQILGQKVEFLVSFYNNEISEKSEIFDDQFSVERPDGSNFTLKIRSTKLEDSAMYFCASSVRGSGGGYTFGSGTRLTVV.

The gene calls are TRBV7-2 and TRBJ2-7; 7 bases agree with TRBD1. V lost 5 bases, J lost 2 bases, and 12 bases stayed unmatched. This CDR3 is 16 amino acids long. Germline assignment: CDR1 SGHTA and CDR2 FQGNSA. The CDR3 DNA sequence: TGTGCCAGCAGCGATAACATCGGGACAGCTACCTACGAGCAGTACTTC. This translates into CASSDNIGTATYEQYF.

The genes are TRBV5-6 and TRBJ2-5; 13 nucleotides align to TRBD2. Germline CDR1 is SGHDT and CDR2 is YYEEEE. This CDR3 is built from 17 residues. Trimming at V came to 2 bases and at J to 5 bases, leaving 9 bases not matched to a gene. In DNA, the CDR3 is TGTGCCAGCAGCTTTAGGACTAGCGGGAGAGGTTTGGAGACCCAGTACTTC. Its protein product is CASSFRTSGRGLETQYF.

V usage is TRBV19 and J usage is TRBJ1-4, with 7 bases aligning to TRBD1. Trimming cost V 6 bases and J 3 bases; bases outside gene matches: 10. This CDR3 has 16 amino acids. Germline CDR1 and CDR2: LNHDA and SQIVND (reference sequence). The CDR3 reads CASRSLDRAPNEKLFF. The CDR3 nucleotides are TGTGCCAGTAGGAGCCTCGACAGGGCACCTAATGAAAAACTGTTTTTT.

The J gene is TRBJ1-2, the V gene TRBV30; possibly TRBD1 for D (6 bases). The CDR3 runs to 14 residues. V was trimmed by 1 base and J by 8 bases, leaving 17 bases between them. CDR1 is GTSNPN and CDR2 is SVGIG in the germline V gene (reference sequence). The CDR3 here is CAWSAHQGNDGYTF. CDR3 DNA sequence: TGTGCCTGGAGTGCCCATCAGGGGAACGACGGCTACACCTTC. Looking up the rest from reference TRBV30 and TRBJ1-2 gives the full variable domain: SQTIHQWPATLVQPVGSPLSLECTVEGTSNPNLYWYRQAAGRGLQLLFYSVGIGQISSEVPQNLSASRPQDRQFILSSKKLLLSDSGFYLCAWSAHQGNDGYTFGSGTRLTVV.

The V and J genes are TRBV5-1 and TRBJ2-1, with 10 bases identical to TRBD2. The V segment lost 0 bases and the J segment 4 bases; nucleotides outside the gene matches: 4. Germline CDR1 and CDR2: SGHRS and YFSETQ. CDR3 length: 16 amino acids. CDR3 nucleotide sequence: TGCGCCAGCAGCTTGGCACTAGCGGGGCGTTACAATGAGCAGTTCTTC. This codes for CASSLALAGRYNEQFF. Full variable domain (outside the CDR3, taken from reference TRBV5-1 and TRBJ2-1): KAGVTQTPRYLIKTRGQQVTLSCSPISGHRSVSWYQQTPGQGLQFLFEYFSETQRNKGNFPGRFSGRQFSNSRSEMNVSTLELGDSALYLCASSLALAGRYNEQFFGPGTRLTVL.

The chain is built from TRBV25-1 and TRBJ2-7; maybe TRBD1 (6 bases). Germline loops: CDR1 MGHDK, CDR2 SYGVNS. V was pared by 1 base and J by 2 bases, with 12 bases between. The CDR3 spans 15 residues. This CDR3 reads CASSESTGLTYEQYF. The DNA of the CDR3 is TGTGCCAGCAGTGAATCGACAGGACTTACCTACGAGCAGTACTTC.

This chain links TRBV5-1 with TRBJ2-7, with a weak D call TRBD2 (6 bases). The ends were cut back, 0 bases at V and 3 bases at J, with 13 bases in the middle. Germline lookup yields CDR1 SGHRS and CDR2 YFSETQ. The CDR3 has 15 residues. The CDR3 DNA reads TGCGCCAGCAGCTTGGTTGCAGGAGGGCACTACGAGCAGTACTTC. Translated: CASSLVAGGHYEQYF.

This chain links TRBV9 with TRBJ2-1; 8 nucleotides agree with TRBD2. There are 16 residues in the CDR3. The V segment lost 2 bases and the J segment 1 base; nucleotides outside the gene matches: 5. Germline-derived CDR1 and CDR2 are SGDLS and YYNGEE. The CDR3 region has the DNA TGTGCCAGCAGCGTCGCCGGGGGGGCTTCCTACAATGAGCAGTTCTTC. Its protein product is CASSVAGGASYNEQFF.

The V call is TRBV20-1, the J call TRBJ2-1; TRBD2 matches 11 bases. Germline V gene lookup returns CDR1 DFQATT and CDR2 SNEGSKA (reference sequence). V shed 5 bases and J 4 bases; nucleotides not matched to a gene: 4. This CDR3 has 14 residues. The chain's CDR3 is CSAGLAGRYNEQFF. DNA of the CDR3: TGCAGTGCTGGACTAGCGGGCCGATACAATGAGCAGTTCTTC.

This clonotype was counted once. The chain couples TRBV5-1 to TRBJ1-2; D might be TRBD1 (5 bases). Trimming took off 2 bases at V and 4 bases at J, with 15 bases between the two ends. CDR3 length equals 15 residues. CDR1 and CDR2 from the germline V gene are SGHRS and YFSETQ. The CDR3 DNA is TGCGCCAGCAGCTTTGACCATCAGGGAGCCTATGGCTACACCTTC. Protein: CASSFDHQGAYGYTF.

The gene calls are TRBV12-3 or TRBV12-4 and TRBJ2-2; weak D call: TRBD1 (6 bases). The CDR3 length is 13 residues. Deletions cut 7 bases from V and 4 bases from J, with 10 bases between. CDR3 nucleotide sequence: TGTGCCAGCAAGGGGGTAGGCACCGGGGAGCTGTTTTTT. It codes for CASKGVGTGELFF.

This clonotype occurred once. The rearrangement links TRBV6-5 to TRBJ2-7; D may be TRBD1 (5 bases). The germline V gene encodes CDR1 MNHEY and CDR2 SVGAGI. The CDR3 loop spans 14 amino acids. The V gene lost 2 bases and the J gene lost 2 bases, with 10 bases spanning the gap. CDR3 in amino acids: CASSYGAGTYEQYF. The CDR3 nucleotides are TGTGCCAGCAGTTACGGGGCTGGGACCTACGAGCAGTACTTC.

The V call is TRBV20-1, the J call TRBJ2-4; the D gene is possibly TRBD1 (6 bases). Trimming left V 0 bases short and J 0 bases short, with 15 bases between. CDR3 size: 17 residues. Germline V CDR1 and CDR2: DFQATT, SNEGSKA (reference sequence). CDR3 loop: CSARDQGRAKAKNIQYF. The CDR3 nucleotides read TGCAGTGCTAGAGATCAGGGGCGGGCAAAAGCCAAAAACATTCAGTACTTC.

V usage is TRBV20-1 and J usage is TRBJ1-6, with D perhaps matching TRBD1 (6 bases). The CDR3 totals 14 residues. Germline V gene data show CDR1 as DFQATT and CDR2 as SNEGSKA (reference sequence). The ends were cut back, 0 bases at V and 7 bases at J, with 10 bases in the middle. CDR3: CSARDQGFNSPLHF. CDR3 nucleotide sequence: TGCAGTGCTAGAGATCAGGGGTTCAATTCACCCCTCCACTTT.

V is TRBV7-9 and J is TRBJ1-1; TRBD1 aligns across 7 bases. CDR1 and CDR2 (germline): SEHNR, FQNEAQ (reference sequence). Trimming removed 4 bases from V and 5 bases from J; junction bases left unmatched: 10. There are 15 residues in the CDR3. CDR3 in amino acids: CASSYSGTETTEAFF. Here the CDR3 DNA reads TGTGCCAGCAGCTATTCCGGGACAGAGACGACTGAAGCTTTCTTT.

The table lists this clonotype with a count of one. The chain uses TRBV4-3 and TRBJ2-2; possibly TRBD2 for D (5 bases). V lost 1 base to trimming and J lost 2 bases, with 8 bases between them. The CDR3 sequence is 15 residues long. The germline V gene has CDR1 LGHNA and CDR2 YSLEER. In DNA, the CDR3 is TGCGCCAGCAGCCAAGTACTAGTTAACACCGGGGAGCTGTTTTTT. Encoded protein: CASSQVLVNTGELFF.

The chain carries TRBV19 and TRBJ1-6; no clear D gene. The CDR3 covers 15 residues. V shed 3 bases and J shed 8 bases, with 14 bases lying between them. The V gene's germline CDR1 is LNHDA and CDR2 SQIVND (reference sequence). CDR3 region: CASSIGSSGDSPLHF. The CDR3 DNA follows: TGTGCCAGTAGTATCGGGTCCTCTGGGGATTCACCCCTCCACTTT. Full variable domain (outside the CDR3, taken from reference TRBV19 and TRBJ1-6): DGGITQSPKYLFRKEGQNVTLSCEQNLNHDAMYWYRQDPGQGLRLIYYSQIVNDFQKGDIAEGYSVSREKKESFPLTVTSAQKNPTAFYLCASSIGSSGDSPLHFGNGTRLTVT.

This clonotype has just a few counts. This rearrangement joins TRBV29-1 to TRBJ2-7; 13 bases map to TRBD2. The CDR3 contains 16 residues. J was trimmed by 2 bases and V by 4 bases; bases with no gene match: 8. Per germline, CDR1 SQVTM and CDR2 ANQGSEA. This chain's CDR3 is CSVGHGTSGNPYEQYF. The CDR3 coding sequence is TGCAGCGTTGGCCATGGGACTAGCGGGAACCCCTACGAGCAGTACTTC.

The chain links TRBV28 to TRBJ2-7; D remains unclear. Trimming took 3 bases from V and 2 from J, leaving 17 bases between them. The CDR3 loop spans 16 amino acids. Germline-derived CDR1 and CDR2 are MDHEN and SYDVKM. CDR3 sequence reads: CASSFSPLFIAYEQYF. In nucleotides, the CDR3 is TGTGCCAGCAGTTTTTCGCCCCTCTTTATAGCCTACGAGCAGTACTTC.

V and J are TRBV3-1 and TRBJ2-2; D gene uncertain. Trimming took off 3 bases at V and 5 bases at J, with 1 base between the two ends. The germline V gene has CDR1 LGHDT and CDR2 YNNKEL (reference sequence). The CDR3 sequence is 11 residues long. The CDR3 bases are TGTGCCAGCAGCCATACCGGGGAGCTGTTTTTT. It is translated as CASSHTGELFF.

The chain is built from TRBV11-2 and TRBJ2-7; D gene unclear. The germline V gene has CDR1 SGHAT and CDR2 FQNNGV. V lost 1 base and J 1 base, leaving 8 bases between the germline ends. The CDR3 runs 14 residues. The CDR3 is CASSLGLGSYEQYF. The CDR3 nucleotides read TGTGCCAGCAGCTTAGGCTTGGGATCCTACGAGCAGTACTTC. The full variable domain, its missing parts supplied by reference TRBV11-2 and TRBJ2-7, is EAGVAQSPRYKIIEKRQSVAFWCNPISGHATLYWYQQILGQGPKLLIQFQNNGVVDDSQLPKDRFSAERLKGVDSTLKIQPAKLEDSAVYLCASSLGLGSYEQYFGPGTRLTVT.

The gene calls are TRBV3-1 and TRBJ2-5, with a tentative D call TRBD2 (6 bases). From germline, CDR1 is LGHDT and CDR2 YNNKEL (reference sequence). V gave up 8 bases and J gave up 0 bases, with 13 bases separating them. The CDR3 has 14 residues. The CDR3 is CASAGGMYQETQYF. The DNA of the CDR3 is TGTGCCAGCGCCGGCGGGATGTACCAAGAGACCCAGTACTTC.

Details on this clonotype: Mismatch with germline at one junction end may stem from a read error. V and J are TRBV7-2 and TRBJ2-5, with D perhaps being TRBD1 or TRBD2 (5 bases each). The CDR3 is made up of 12 amino acids. Germline V gene sequence: CDR1 SGHTA, CDR2 FQGNSA. The CDR3 DNA sequence: TGTGCCAGCAGCTTGTATGGGGGACCCACGTTCTTC. It codes for CASSLYGGPTFF.

The chain uses TRBV4-3 and TRBJ2-5; maybe TRBD1 (7 bases). Trimming shortened V by 0 bases and J by 3 bases, and 11 bases separated the two germline ends. This CDR3 spans 15 amino acids. The germline gives CDR1 LGHNA, CDR2 YSLEER. The CDR3 sequence: CASSQEQGGEETQYF. The DNA for the CDR3 is TGCGCCAGCAGCCAAGAGCAGGGGGGCGAAGAGACCCAGTACTTC.

Note on this clonotype: Compared with germline, one end of the junction differs, possibly owing to a read error. V usage is TRBV12-3 or TRBV12-4 and J usage is TRBJ1-2, with D possibly matching TRBD1 (6 bases). The CDR3 covers 12 residues. The CDR3 here is CASSPFTGNKYF. Here the CDR3 DNA reads TGTGCCAGCAGCCCCTTCACAGGGAACAAATACTTC.